This T cell receptor beta chain is drawn from a study of T cells in localized non-small cell lung cancer. This clone occurred a few times. Its specificity is not known. Study findings and constraints: Among the top 100 tumor clones, a median approximately 60 appeared in adjacent lung. Prolonged overall survival went with higher T cell density in the blood.

TCRdb keeps only in-frame clones here, not all; method: immunoSEQ multiplex PCR. The data hold fewer than 12,000 clones, with 48% observed a single time. Germline V gene data show CDR1 as SGHNT and CDR2 as YENEEA. This CDR3 spans 14 amino acids. The junction had 6 bases not matched to a gene; V was cut back by 5 bases and J by 5 bases. The chain recombines TRBV11-3 with TRBJ1-1; TRBD1 aligns across 9 bases. This TCR was sampled from a woman aged 40-70 years with stage II squamous cell lung carcinoma. The input for sequencing was lymph node tissue, taken before any cancer treatment. CDR3 sequence (DNA): TGTGCCAGCAGCGAAGGACAGGGGTGGACTGAAGCTTTCTTT. It yields the protein CASSEGQGWTEAFF.